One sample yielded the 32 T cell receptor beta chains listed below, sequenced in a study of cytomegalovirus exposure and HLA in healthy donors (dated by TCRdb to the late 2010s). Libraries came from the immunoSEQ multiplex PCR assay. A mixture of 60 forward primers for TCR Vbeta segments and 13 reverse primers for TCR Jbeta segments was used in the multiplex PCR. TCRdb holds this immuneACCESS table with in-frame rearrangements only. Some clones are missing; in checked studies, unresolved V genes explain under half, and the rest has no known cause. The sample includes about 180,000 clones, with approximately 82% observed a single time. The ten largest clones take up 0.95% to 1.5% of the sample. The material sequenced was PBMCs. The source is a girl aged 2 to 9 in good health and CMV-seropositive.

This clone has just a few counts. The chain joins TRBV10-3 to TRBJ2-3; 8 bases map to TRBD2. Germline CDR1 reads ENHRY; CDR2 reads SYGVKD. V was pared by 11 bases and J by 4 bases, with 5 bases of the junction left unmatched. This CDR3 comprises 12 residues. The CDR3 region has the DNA TGTGCCGTCGGGACTAGTGCAGATACGCAGTATTTT. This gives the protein CAVGTSADTQYF.

The CDR3 here is CASSSPRQAFTLFF. For the CDR3, the DNA is TGTGCCAGCAGCTCCCCGAGACAGGCCTTTACATTGTTCTTC. The V call is TRBV11-2, the J call TRBJ2-1; a weak D match, TRBD1 (6 bases). Trimming left V 4 bases short and J 15 bases short, with 22 bases between. Germline V gene data show CDR1 as SGHAT and CDR2 as FQNNGV. There are 14 residues in the CDR3.

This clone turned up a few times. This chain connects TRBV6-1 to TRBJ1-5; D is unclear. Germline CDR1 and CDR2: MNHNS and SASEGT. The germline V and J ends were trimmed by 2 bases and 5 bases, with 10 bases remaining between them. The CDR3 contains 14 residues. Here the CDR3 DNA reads TGTGCCAGCAGTGAAACTTGGTTGGATCAGCCCCAGCATTTT. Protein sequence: CASSETWLDQPQHF.

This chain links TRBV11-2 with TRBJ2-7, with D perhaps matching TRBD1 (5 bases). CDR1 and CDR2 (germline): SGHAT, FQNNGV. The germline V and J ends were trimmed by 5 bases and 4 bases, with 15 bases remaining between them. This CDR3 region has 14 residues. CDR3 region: CASSTRQSGYEQYF. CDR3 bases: TGTGCCAGCAGCACTCGACAGTCTGGATACGAGCAGTACTTC.

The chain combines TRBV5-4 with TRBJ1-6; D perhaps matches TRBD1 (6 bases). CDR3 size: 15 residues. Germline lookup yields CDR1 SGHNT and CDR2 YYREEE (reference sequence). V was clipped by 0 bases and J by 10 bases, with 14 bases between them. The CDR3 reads CASSLGLGAASPLHF. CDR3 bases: TGTGCCAGCAGCTTGGGCCTGGGGGCGGCATCACCCCTCCACTTT. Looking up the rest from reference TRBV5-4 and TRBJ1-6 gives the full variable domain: ETGVTQSPTHLIKTRGQQVTLRCSSQSGHNTVSWYQQALGQGPQFIFQYYREEENGRGNFPPRFSGLQFPNYSSELNVNALELDDSALYLCASSLGLGAASPLHFGNGTRLTVT.

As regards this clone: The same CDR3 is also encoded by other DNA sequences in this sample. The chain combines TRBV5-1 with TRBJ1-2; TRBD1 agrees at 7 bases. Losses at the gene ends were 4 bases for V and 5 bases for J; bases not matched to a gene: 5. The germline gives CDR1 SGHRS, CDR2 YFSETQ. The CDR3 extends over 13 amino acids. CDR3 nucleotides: TGCGCCAGCAGCCTTACAGGGGAGTATGGCTACACCTTC. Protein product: CASSLTGEYGYTF.

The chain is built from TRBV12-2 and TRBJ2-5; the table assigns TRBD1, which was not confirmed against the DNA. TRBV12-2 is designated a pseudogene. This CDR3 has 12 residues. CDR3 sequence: CARLQGRETQYF. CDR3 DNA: TGTGCAAGACTTCAGGGGAGAGAGACCCAGTACTTC.

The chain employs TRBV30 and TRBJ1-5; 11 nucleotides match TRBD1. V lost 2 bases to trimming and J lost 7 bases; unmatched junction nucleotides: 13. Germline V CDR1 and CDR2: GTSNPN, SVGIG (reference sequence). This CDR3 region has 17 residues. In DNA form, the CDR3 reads TGTGCCTGGAGTAATAACCTGGGGACAGGGGGAGGCCAGCCCCAGCATTTT. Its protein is CAWSNNLGTGGGQPQHF.

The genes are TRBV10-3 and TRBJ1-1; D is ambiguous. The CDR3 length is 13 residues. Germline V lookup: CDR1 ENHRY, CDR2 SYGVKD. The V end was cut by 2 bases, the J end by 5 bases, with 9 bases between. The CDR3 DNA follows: TGTGCCATCAGTGAGGCAGCGGAGACTGAAGCTTTCTTT. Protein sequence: CAISEAAETEAFF.

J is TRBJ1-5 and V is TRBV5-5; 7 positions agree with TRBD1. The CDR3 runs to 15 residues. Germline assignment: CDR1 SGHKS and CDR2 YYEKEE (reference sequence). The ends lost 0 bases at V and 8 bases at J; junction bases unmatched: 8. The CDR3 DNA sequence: TGTGCCAGCAGCTTGGCCGTAGGGGGCGGCGAGCCCCAGCATTTT. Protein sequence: CASSLAVGGGEPQHF.

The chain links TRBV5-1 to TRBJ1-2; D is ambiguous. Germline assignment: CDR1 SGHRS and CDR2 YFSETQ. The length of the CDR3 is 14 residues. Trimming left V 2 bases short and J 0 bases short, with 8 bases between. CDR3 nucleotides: TGCGCCAGCAGCTTTGAGGGATCTAACTATGGCTACACCTTC. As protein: CASSFEGSNYGYTF.

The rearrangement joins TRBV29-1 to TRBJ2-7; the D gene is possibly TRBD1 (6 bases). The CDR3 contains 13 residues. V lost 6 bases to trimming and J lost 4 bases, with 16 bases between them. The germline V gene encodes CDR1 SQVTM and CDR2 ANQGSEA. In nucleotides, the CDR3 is TGCAGCGTCGCAGGGACACCTTTTTACGAGCAGTACTTC. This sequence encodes CSVAGTPFYEQYF.

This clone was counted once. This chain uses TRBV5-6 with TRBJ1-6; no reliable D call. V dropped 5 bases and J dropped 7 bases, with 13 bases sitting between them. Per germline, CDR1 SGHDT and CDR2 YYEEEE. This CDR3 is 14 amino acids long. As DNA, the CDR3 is TGTGCCAGCAGGTGGAGAGAGCGGAATTCACCCCTCCACTTT. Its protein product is CASRWRERNSPLHF.

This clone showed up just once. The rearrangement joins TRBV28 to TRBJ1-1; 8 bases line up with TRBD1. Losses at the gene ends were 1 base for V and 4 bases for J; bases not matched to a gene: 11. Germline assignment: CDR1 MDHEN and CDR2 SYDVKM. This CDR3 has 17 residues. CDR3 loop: CASSLFGTGLFATEAFF. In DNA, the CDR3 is TGTGCCAGCAGTTTATTCGGGACAGGCCTTTTTGCCACTGAAGCTTTCTTT.

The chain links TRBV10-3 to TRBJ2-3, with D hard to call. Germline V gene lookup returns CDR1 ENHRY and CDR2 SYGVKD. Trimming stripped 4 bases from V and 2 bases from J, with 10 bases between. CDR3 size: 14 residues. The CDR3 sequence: CAISGGQITDTQYF. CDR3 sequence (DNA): TGTGCCATCAGTGGAGGCCAGATCACAGATACGCAGTATTTT.

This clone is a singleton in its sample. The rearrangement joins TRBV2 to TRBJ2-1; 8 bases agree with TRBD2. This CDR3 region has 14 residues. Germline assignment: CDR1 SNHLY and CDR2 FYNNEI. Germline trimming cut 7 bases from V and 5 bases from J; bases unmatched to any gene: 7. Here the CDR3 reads CASKRGGHDNEQFF. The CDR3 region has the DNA TGTGCCAGCAAACGGGGGGGCCACGACAATGAGCAGTTCTTC.

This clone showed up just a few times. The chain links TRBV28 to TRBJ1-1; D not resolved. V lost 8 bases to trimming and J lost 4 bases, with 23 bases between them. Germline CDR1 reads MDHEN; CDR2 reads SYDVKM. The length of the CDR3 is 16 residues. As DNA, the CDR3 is TGTGCCAGCCTCAATCGGGTGAGCGGGGTGAGCACTGAAGCTTTCTTT. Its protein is CASLNRVSGVSTEAFF.

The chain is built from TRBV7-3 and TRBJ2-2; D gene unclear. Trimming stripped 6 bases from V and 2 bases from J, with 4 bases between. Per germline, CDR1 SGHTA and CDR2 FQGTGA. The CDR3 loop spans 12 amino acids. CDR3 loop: CASSSNTGELFF. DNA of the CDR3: TGTGCCAGCAGTTCAAACACCGGGGAGCTGTTTTTT.

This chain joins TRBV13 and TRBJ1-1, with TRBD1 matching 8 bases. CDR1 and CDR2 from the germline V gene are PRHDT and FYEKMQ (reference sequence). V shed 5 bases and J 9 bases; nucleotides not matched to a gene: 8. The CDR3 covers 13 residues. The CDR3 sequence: CASSPDRVRQAFF. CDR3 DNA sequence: TGTGCCAGCAGCCCGGACAGGGTCCGGCAAGCTTTCTTT.

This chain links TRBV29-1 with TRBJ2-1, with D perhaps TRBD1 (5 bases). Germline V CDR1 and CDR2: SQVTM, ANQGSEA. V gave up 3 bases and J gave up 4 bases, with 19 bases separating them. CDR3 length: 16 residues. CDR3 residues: CSVDINALGVYNEQFF. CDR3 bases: TGCAGCGTTGATATTAACGCCCTAGGGGTGTACAATGAGCAGTTCTTC.

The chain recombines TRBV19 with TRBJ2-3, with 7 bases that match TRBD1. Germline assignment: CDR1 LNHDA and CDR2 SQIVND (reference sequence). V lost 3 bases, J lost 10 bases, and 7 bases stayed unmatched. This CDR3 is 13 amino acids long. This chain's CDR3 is CASSIRAQGSQYF. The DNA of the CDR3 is TGTGCCAGTAGTATCCGGGCACAGGGGTCGCAGTATTTT.

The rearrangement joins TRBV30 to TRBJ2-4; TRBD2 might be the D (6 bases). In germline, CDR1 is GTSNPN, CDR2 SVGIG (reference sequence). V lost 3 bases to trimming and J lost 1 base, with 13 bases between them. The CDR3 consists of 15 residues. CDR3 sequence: CAWRGGAEAKNIQYF. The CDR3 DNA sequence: TGTGCCTGGAGGGGGGGAGCAGAGGCCAAAAACATTCAGTACTTC. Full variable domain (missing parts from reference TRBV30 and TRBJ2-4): SQTIHQWPATLVQPVGSPLSLECTVEGTSNPNLYWYRQAAGRGLQLLFYSVGIGQISSEVPQNLSASRPQDRQFILSSKKLLLSDSGFYLCAWRGGAEAKNIQYFGAGTRLSVL.

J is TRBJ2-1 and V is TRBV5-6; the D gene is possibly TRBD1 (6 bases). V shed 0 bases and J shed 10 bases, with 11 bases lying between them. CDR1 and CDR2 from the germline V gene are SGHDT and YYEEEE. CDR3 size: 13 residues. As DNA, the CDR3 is TGTGCCAGCAGCTTGGTGGGGGCCCACGAGCAGTTCTTC. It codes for CASSLVGAHEQFF.

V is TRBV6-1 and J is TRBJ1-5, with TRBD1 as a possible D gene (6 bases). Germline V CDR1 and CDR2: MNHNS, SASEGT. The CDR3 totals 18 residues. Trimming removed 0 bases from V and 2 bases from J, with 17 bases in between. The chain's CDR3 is CASSEAGTRPLRNQPQHF. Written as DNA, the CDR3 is TGTGCCAGCAGTGAAGCAGGGACACGTCCACTCCGCAATCAGCCCCAGCATTTT.

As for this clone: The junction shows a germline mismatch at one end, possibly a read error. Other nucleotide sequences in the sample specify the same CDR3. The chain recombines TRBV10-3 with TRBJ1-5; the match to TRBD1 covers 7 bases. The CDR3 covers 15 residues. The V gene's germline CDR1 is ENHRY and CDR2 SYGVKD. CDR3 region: CAISDVQGQNQPQHF. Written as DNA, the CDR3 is TGCGCCATCAGTGACGTACAGGGGCAAAATCAGCCCCAGCATTTT.

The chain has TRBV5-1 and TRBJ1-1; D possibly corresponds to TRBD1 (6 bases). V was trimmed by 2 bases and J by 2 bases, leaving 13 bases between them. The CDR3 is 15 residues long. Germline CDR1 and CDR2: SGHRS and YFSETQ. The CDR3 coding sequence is TGCGCCAGCAGCTTAGTCGGGACACTCAACACTGAAGCTTTCTTT. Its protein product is CASSLVGTLNTEAFF.

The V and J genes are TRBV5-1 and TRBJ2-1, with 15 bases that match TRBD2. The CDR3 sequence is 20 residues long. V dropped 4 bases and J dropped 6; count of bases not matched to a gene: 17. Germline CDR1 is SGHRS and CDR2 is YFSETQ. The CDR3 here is CASSPGTSGGLLEGTNEQFF. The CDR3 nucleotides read TGCGCCAGCAGCCCCGGGACTAGCGGGGGGCTTCTCGAAGGGACCAATGAGCAGTTCTTC.

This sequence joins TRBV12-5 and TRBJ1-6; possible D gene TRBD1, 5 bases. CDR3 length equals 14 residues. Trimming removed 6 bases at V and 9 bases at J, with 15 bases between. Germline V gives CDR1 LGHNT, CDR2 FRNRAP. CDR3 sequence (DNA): TGTGCTAGTGGCTTCAGGGATCTCGCTTCACCCCTCCACTTT. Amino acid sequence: CASGFRDLASPLHF.

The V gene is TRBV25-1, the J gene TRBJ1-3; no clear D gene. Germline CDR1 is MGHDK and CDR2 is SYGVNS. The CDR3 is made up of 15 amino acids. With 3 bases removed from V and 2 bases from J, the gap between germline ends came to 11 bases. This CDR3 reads CASSDGGIPGNTIYF. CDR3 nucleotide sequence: TGTGCCAGCAGTGACGGAGGGATCCCTGGAAACACCATATATTTT. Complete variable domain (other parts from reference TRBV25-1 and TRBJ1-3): EADIYQTPRYLVIGTGKKITLECSQTMGHDKMYWYQQDPGMELHLIHYSYGVNSTEKGDLSSESTVSRIRTEHFPLTLESARPSHTSQYLCASSDGGIPGNTIYFGEGSWLTVV.

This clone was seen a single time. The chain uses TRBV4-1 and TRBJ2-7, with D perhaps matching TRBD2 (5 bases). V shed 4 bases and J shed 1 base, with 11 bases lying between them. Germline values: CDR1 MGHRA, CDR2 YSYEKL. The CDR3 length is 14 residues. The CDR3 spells CASSPPGGSYEQYF. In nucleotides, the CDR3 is TGCGCCAGCAGCCCTCCTGGCGGGTCCTACGAGCAGTACTTC.

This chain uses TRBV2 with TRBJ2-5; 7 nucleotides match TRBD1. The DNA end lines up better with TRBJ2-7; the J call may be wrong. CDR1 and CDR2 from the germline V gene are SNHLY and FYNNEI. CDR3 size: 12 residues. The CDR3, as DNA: TGTGCCAGCAGAATGACAGGGAACGAGCAGTACTTC. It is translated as CASRMTGNEQYF.

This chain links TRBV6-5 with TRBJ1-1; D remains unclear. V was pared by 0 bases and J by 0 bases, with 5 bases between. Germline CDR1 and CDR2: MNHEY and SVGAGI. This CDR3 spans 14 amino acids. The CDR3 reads CASSYSLVNTEAFF. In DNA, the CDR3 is TGTGCCAGCAGTTACTCTCTCGTGAACACTGAAGCTTTCTTT.